One T cell receptor (beta chain) is described in this entry. These data originate in a study of blood T cell repertoires in COVID-19. On the study more broadly: Acute-phase and convalescent COVID-19 samples originated in the United States, Italy and Spain. PBMCs, B-cell-depleted T cells, or T cells provided the cDNA or gDNA that made up the material.

The length of the CDR3 is 16 residues. Germline CDR1 reads SGHAT; CDR2 reads FQNNGV. After removal of 4 bases from V and 3 bases from J, the junction contained 8 bases not matched to a gene. Authors' methods: Estimated nucleated cell counts came from reference gene primer amplification. The assay was immunoSEQ multiplex PCR, and TCRdb's table has in-frame clones only and misses some. D and trimming come from the DNA, and the V and J calls and clone size come from that table. The data contain 200,000 to 250,000 clones, approximately 80% of them singletons. Sequencing was carried out using peripheral blood. The sequence was collected from a woman aged 18-29 years with acute or convalescent COVID-19. The chain uses TRBV11-2 and TRBJ2-1; TRBD2 matches 8 bases. The DNA of the CDR3 is TGTGCCAGCAGCTCCGTATTAGCGGGATTCTACAATGAGCAGTTCTTC. It encodes CASSSVLAGFYNEQFF.